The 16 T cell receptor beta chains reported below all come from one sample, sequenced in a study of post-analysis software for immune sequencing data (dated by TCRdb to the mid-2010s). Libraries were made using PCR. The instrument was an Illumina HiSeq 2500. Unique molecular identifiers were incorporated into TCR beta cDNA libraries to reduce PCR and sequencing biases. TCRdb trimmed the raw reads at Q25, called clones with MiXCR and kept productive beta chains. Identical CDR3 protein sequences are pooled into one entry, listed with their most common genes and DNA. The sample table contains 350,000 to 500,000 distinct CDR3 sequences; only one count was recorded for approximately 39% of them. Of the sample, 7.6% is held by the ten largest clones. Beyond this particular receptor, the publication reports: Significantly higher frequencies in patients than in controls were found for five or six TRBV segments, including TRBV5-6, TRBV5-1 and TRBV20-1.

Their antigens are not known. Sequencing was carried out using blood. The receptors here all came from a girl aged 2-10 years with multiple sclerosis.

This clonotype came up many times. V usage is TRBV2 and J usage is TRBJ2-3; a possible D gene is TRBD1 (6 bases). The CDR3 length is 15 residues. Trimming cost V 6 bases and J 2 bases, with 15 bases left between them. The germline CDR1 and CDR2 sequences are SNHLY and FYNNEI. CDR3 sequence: CASSKLTGLTDTQYF. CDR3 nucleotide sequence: TGTGCCAGCAGCAAATTGACAGGCCTCACAGATACGCAGTATTTT.

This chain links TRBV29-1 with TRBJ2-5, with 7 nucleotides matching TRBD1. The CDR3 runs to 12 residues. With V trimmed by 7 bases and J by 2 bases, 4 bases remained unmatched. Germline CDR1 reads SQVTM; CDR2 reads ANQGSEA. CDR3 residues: CSGQGPQETQYF. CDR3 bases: TGCAGCGGACAGGGCCCTCAAGAGACCCAGTACTTC.

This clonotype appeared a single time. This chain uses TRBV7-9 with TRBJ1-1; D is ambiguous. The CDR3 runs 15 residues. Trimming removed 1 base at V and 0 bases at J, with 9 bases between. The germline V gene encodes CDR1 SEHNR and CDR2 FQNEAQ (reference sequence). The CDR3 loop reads CASSLERAMNTEAFF. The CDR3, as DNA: TGTGCCAGCAGCTTAGAGAGAGCCATGAACACTGAAGCTTTCTTT.

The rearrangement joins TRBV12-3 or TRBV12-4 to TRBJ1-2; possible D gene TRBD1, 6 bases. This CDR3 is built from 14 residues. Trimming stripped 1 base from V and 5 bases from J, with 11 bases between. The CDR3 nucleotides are TGTGCCAGCAGTTTAGGGACAGTAAAATATGGCTACACCTTC. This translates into CASSLGTVKYGYTF.

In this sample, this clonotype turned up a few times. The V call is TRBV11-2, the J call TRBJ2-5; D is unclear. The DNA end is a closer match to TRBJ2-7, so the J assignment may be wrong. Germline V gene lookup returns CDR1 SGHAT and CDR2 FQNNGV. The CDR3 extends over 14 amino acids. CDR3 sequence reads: CASSSPLRVNEQYF. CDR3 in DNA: TGTGCCAGCAGCTCCCCCTTAAGGGTAAACGAGCAGTACTTC.

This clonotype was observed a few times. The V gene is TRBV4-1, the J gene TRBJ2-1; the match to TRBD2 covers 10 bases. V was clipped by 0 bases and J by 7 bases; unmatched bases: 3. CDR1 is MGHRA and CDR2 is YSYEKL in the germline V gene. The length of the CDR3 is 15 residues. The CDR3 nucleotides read TGCGCCAGCAGCCAAGAAGCGGGGGGGCAGAATGAGCAGTTCTTC. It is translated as CASSQEAGGQNEQFF.

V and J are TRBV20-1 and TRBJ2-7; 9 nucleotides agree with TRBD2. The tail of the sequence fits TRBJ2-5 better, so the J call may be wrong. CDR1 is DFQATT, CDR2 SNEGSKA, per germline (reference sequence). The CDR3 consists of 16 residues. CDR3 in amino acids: CSARDTRGGALETQYF. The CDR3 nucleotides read TGCAGTGCTAGAGATACTCGCGGGGGGGCTCTGGAGACCCAGTACTTC.

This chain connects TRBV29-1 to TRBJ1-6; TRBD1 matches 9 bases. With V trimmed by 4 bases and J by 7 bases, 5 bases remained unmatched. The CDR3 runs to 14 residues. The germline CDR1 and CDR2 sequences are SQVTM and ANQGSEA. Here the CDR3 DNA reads TGCAGCGTTGGAGGGGACAGGGAAAATTCACCCCTCCACTTT. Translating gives CSVGGDRENSPLHF.

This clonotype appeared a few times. CDR3 nucleotides: TGCAGTGCAACGGACTTGACCTACGAGCAGTACTTC. Its protein is CSATDLTYEQYF. The chain uses TRBV20-1 and TRBJ2-7; TRBD2 is a possible D gene (5 bases). The ends were cut back, 6 bases at V and 2 bases at J, with 11 bases in the middle. The CDR3 length is 12 residues. Per germline, CDR1 DFQATT and CDR2 SNEGSKA (reference sequence).

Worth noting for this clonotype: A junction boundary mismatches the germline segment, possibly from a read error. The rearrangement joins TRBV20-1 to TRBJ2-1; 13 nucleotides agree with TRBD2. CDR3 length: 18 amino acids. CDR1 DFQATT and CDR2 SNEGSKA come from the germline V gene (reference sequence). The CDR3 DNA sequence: TGCAGTGCTAGACCATCTGTAACTAGCGGGGGGGACTACAATGAGCGGTTCTTC. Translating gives CSARPSVTSGGDYNERFF.

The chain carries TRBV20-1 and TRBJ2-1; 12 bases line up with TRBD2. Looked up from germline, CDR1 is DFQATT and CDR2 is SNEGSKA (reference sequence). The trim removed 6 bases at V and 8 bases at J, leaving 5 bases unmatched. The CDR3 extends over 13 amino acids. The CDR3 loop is CSAGLAGSHEQFF. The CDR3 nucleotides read TGCAGTGCAGGACTAGCGGGAAGTCATGAGCAGTTCTTC.

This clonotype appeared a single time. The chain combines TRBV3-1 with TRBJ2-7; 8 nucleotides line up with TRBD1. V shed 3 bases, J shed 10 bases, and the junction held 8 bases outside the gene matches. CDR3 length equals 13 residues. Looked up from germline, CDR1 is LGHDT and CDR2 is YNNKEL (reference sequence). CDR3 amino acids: CASSQDGQGNQYF. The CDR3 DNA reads TGTGCCAGCAGCCAGGACGGACAGGGAAATCAGTACTTC.

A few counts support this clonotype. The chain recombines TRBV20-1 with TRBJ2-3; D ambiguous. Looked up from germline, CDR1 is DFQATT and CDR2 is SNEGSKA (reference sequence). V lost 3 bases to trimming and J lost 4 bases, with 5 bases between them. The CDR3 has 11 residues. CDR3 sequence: CSASQPDTQYF. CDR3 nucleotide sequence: TGCAGTGCTAGCCAGCCAGATACGCAGTATTTT.

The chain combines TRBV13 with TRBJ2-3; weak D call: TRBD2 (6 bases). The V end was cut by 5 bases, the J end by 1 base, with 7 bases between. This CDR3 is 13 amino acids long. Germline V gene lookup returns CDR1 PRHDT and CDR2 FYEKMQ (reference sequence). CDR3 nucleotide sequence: TGTGCCAGCAGCCGGAGGGGCACAGATACGCAGTATTTT. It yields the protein CASSRRGTDTQYF. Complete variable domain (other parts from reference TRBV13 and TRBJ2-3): AAGVIQSPRHLIKEKRETATLKCYPIPRHDTVYWYQQGPGQDPQFLISFYEKMQSDKGSIPDRFSAQQFSDYHSELNMSSLELGDSALYFCASSRRGTDTQYFGPGTRLTVL.

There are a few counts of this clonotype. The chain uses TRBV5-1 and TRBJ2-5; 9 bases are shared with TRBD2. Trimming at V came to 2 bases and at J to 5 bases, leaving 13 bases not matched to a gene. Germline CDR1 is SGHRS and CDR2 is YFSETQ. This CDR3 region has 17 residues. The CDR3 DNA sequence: TGCGCCAGCAGCTTCCGGGGCTCTAGCGGGATGCGGGAGACCCAGTACTTC. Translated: CASSFRGSSGMRETQYF.

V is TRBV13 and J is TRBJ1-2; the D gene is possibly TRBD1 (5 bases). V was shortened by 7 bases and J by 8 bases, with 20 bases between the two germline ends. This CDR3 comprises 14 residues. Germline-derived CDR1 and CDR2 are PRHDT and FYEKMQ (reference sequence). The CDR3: CASIPLRTGRGYTF. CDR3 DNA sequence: TGTGCCAGCATTCCCCTTCGGACGGGGCGGGGCTACACCTTC.